Following are 8 T cell receptor beta chains from one sample sequenced in a study of cytomegalovirus exposure and HLA in healthy donors. PCR involved 60 Vbeta and 13 Jbeta primers. Using immunoSEQ multiplex PCR, the repertoire was profiled, and TCRdb retains in-frame clones only, with some absent. Counted here are under 150,000 clones, roughly 9.6% occurring once; the ten biggest clones make up roughly 6.4%. What was sequenced was PBMCs. These receptors originate from a woman aged 40 to 50 in good health and CMV-seropositive.

The chain couples TRBV5-1 to TRBJ2-5; D gene uncertain. V shed 3 bases and J shed 4 bases, with 10 bases lying between them. The CDR3 is 13 residues long. In germline, CDR1 is SGHRS, CDR2 YFSETQ. The CDR3, as DNA: TGCGCCAGCAGCTACCCGACTCGAGAGACCCAGTACTTC. It yields the protein CASSYPTRETQYF.

This clone was observed a few times. The rearrangement joins TRBV20-1 to TRBJ1-1; the D gene is possibly TRBD1 (6 bases). The germline V and J ends were trimmed by 7 bases and 7 bases, with 10 bases remaining between them. The CDR3 covers 10 residues. The germline V gene encodes CDR1 DFQATT and CDR2 SNEGSKA (reference sequence). The CDR3 sequence is CSVSDSEAFF. For the CDR3, the DNA is TGCAGTGTTTCGGACAGTGAAGCTTTCTTT.

J is TRBJ2-4 and V is TRBV5-1; a possible D gene is TRBD1 (7 bases). This CDR3 is 14 amino acids long. Germline V CDR1 and CDR2: SGHRS, YFSETQ. Trimming pared 7 bases from V and 6 bases from J, leaving 17 bases between. CDR3: CASSEGAGSNIQYF. The CDR3 DNA reads as TGCGCCAGCTCGGAGGGGGCAGGGTCAAACATTCAGTACTTC.

This clone has more than one count but fewer than ten. The chain uses TRBV6-5 and TRBJ2-5; D possibly corresponds to TRBD2 (5 bases). The CDR3 has 13 amino acids. Germline V gene data show CDR1 as MNHEY and CDR2 as SVGAGI. V lost 8 bases and J 1 base, leaving 11 bases between the germline ends. The CDR3 loop reads CASQPGSQETQYF. The CDR3 DNA follows: TGTGCCAGCCAGCCGGGAAGCCAAGAGACCCAGTACTTC.

This clone came up a few times. This chain connects TRBV7-9 to TRBJ2-7, with 8 bases that match TRBD1. Trimming at V came to 7 bases and at J to 3 bases, leaving 8 bases not matched to a gene. The CDR3 runs 14 residues. Germline-derived CDR1 and CDR2 are SEHNR and FQNEAQ (reference sequence). The CDR3 DNA reads TGTGCCAGCACGAAACAGGGGGGACACTACGAGCAGTACTTC. Its protein product is CASTKQGGHYEQYF.

This chain connects TRBV6-1 to TRBJ2-2; D is unresolved. This CDR3 contains 13 residues. With 8 bases removed from V and 3 bases from J, the gap between germline ends came to 10 bases. Germline CDR1 is MNHNS and CDR2 is SASEGT. This CDR3 is CASDGFDTGELFF. The CDR3 DNA reads as TGTGCCAGCGACGGGTTCGACACCGGGGAGCTGTTTTTT.

The chain uses TRBV6-4 and TRBJ1-6; 8 nucleotides align to TRBD1. With 4 bases clipped from V and 10 bases from J, the junction kept 6 bases outside the gene matches. Per germline, CDR1 MRHNA and CDR2 SNTAGT. CDR3 length equals 14 residues. The CDR3 sequence: CASSGQGQGSPLHF. The DNA of the CDR3 is TGTGCCAGCAGTGGACAGGGGCAAGGGTCACCCCTCCACTTT.

In this sample, this clone turned up a few times. The chain carries TRBV5-1 and TRBJ1-1, with D possibly matching TRBD1 (5 bases). The ends were cut back, 1 base at V and 0 bases at J, with 13 bases in the middle. Per the germline V gene, CDR1 is SGHRS and CDR2 is YFSETQ. The CDR3 runs 16 residues. Here the CDR3 reads CASSLSPQAVNTEAFF. Written as DNA, the CDR3 is TGCGCCAGCAGCTTGAGCCCACAGGCAGTGAACACTGAAGCTTTCTTT.